Below are 17 T cell receptor beta chains sequenced from a single sample in a study of blood T cell repertoires in COVID-19. TCRdb's copy holds only in-frame clones and misses some; the assay was immunoSEQ multiplex PCR. The sample has roughly 250,000 clones, approximately 85% seen once. Material: PBMCs or T cells enriched from blood (not recorded which). These receptors were obtained from a woman aged 25 to 45 who had recovered from COVID-19.

As DNA, the CDR3 is TGTGCCAGCAACCTGGGGGTGGGACAGCGGAGGAGTTTTGGCTACACCTTC. This gives the protein CASNLGVGQRRSFGYTF. V is TRBV28 and J is TRBJ1-2; 7 bases match TRBD1. The CDR3 has 17 residues. Germline-derived CDR1 and CDR2 are MDHEN and SYDVKM. Trimming at V came to 7 bases and at J to 7 bases, leaving 21 bases not matched to a gene.

This clone was seen only once. The CDR3 sequence: CASSLGGSYEQYF. CDR3 DNA sequence: TGTGCCAGCAGCTTAGGAGGGTCCTACGAGCAGTACTTC. The V gene is TRBV11-2, the J gene TRBJ2-7; the D gene is possibly TRBD2 (5 bases). This CDR3 is built from 13 residues. V was pared by 1 base and J by 1 base, with 5 bases between. Germline assignment: CDR1 SGHAT and CDR2 FQNNGV.

V usage is TRBV5-1 and J usage is TRBJ2-7, with TRBD1 identical over 10 bases. With V trimmed by 4 bases and J by 6 bases, 10 bases remained unmatched. The CDR3 is 15 amino acids. The germline CDR1 and CDR2 sequences are SGHRS and YFSETQ. The DNA of the CDR3 is TGCGCCAGCAGCCCCCCCGGGACAGGGGTGGCCGAGCAGTACTTC. Translating gives CASSPPGTGVAEQYF.

This chain uses TRBV7-9 with TRBJ1-1, with TRBD1 matching 7 bases. V gave up 5 bases and J gave up 5 bases; unmatched junction bases: 11. The germline V gene has CDR1 SEHNR and CDR2 FQNEAQ (reference sequence). This CDR3 is 15 amino acids long. Here the CDR3 DNA reads TGTGCCAGCAGCCCAACGACAGGGTGGGCGACTGAAGCTTTCTTT. The encoded protein is CASSPTTGWATEAFF.

The rearrangement links TRBV4-1 to TRBJ1-1; possible D gene TRBD1, 6 bases. The CDR3 covers 14 residues. Per germline, CDR1 MGHRA and CDR2 YSYEKL. The ends were cut back, 4 bases at V and 5 bases at J, with 14 bases in the middle. The CDR3 sequence is CASSPNQGSTEAFF. The CDR3 DNA reads TGCGCCAGCAGCCCGAACCAGGGGTCGACTGAAGCTTTCTTT.

This clone has only one observation. This rearrangement joins TRBV28 to TRBJ2-2; possible D gene TRBD1, 5 bases. Germline CDR1 MDHEN, CDR2 SYDVKM. The CDR3 is made up of 15 amino acids. V was trimmed by 7 bases and J by 1 base, leaving 13 bases between them. The CDR3, as DNA: TGTGCCAGCAACTCTGGGGCCTTGAACACCGGGGAGCTGTTTTTT. Translating gives CASNSGALNTGELFF.

The rearrangement joins TRBV7-9 to TRBJ2-7; D perhaps matches TRBD1 (6 bases). The CDR3 is 15 amino acids. Deletions cut 5 bases from V and 3 bases from J, with 17 bases between. CDR1 is SEHNR and CDR2 is FQNEAQ in the germline V gene (reference sequence). This CDR3 reads CASSLNRELIYEQYF. The CDR3 DNA reads TGTGCCAGCAGCCTAAACAGGGAATTGATCTACGAGCAGTACTTC. The full variable domain, in which reference TRBV7-9 and TRBJ2-7 provide the parts outside the CDR3, is DTGVSQNPRHKITKRGQNVTFRCDPISEHNRLYWYRQTLGQGPEFLTYFQNEAQLEKSRLLSDRFSAERPKGSFSTLEIQRTEQGDSAMYLCASSLNRELIYEQYFGPGTRLTVT.

The chain employs TRBV5-4 and TRBJ1-5; D not certain. The CDR3 is made up of 13 amino acids. Germline V CDR1 and CDR2: SGHNT, YYREEE (reference sequence). Trimming stripped 3 bases from V and 3 bases from J, with 7 bases between. The CDR3 loop reads CASSSDTNQPQHF. In DNA, the CDR3 is TGTGCCAGCAGCTCCGACACCAATCAGCCCCAGCATTTT.

Comment on this clone: In the same sample, other DNA sequences code for this CDR3. The gene calls are TRBV5-1 and TRBJ1-1, with D possibly TRBD1 on 5 matching bases. Looked up from germline, CDR1 is SGHRS and CDR2 is YFSETQ. Trimming left V 0 bases short and J 4 bases short, with 10 bases between. This CDR3 spans 14 amino acids. The CDR3 is CASSLAAGGTEAFF. The CDR3, as DNA: TGCGCCAGCAGCTTGGCGGCCGGGGGCACTGAAGCTTTCTTT.

This clone turned up a few times. The chain couples TRBV2 to TRBJ1-6; D unresolved. This CDR3 spans 12 amino acids. V was shortened by 8 bases and J by 9 bases, with 11 bases between the two germline ends. Looked up from germline, CDR1 is SNHLY and CDR2 is FYNNEI. CDR3 nucleotide sequence: TGTGCCAGCTATGCGGGAAGTTCACCCCTCCACTTT. Encoded protein: CASYAGSSPLHF.

This chain uses TRBV30 with TRBJ2-7, with D maybe TRBD2 (5 bases). With 3 bases removed from V and 2 bases from J, the gap between germline ends came to 17 bases. The CDR3 has 15 amino acids. Germline V gene data show CDR1 as GTSNPN and CDR2 as SVGIG (reference sequence). The CDR3 loop is CAWRINRDQTYEQYF. Written as DNA, the CDR3 is TGTGCCTGGAGGATAAACCGGGATCAGACCTACGAGCAGTACTTC.

The sample holds a few counts of this clone. The rearrangement links TRBV27 to TRBJ2-7; D may be TRBD1 (6 bases). The germline CDR1 and CDR2 sequences are MNHEY and SMNVEV (reference sequence). V dropped 5 bases and J dropped 5 bases, with 22 bases sitting between them. The CDR3 covers 16 residues. In DNA, the CDR3 is TGTGCCAGCAGTCATGCCTACATGGACAGTACAAACGAGCAGTACTTC. Translation gives CASSHAYMDSTNEQYF.

The chain couples TRBV7-9 to TRBJ1-5; D gene unclear. The V gene's germline CDR1 is SEHNR and CDR2 FQNEAQ (reference sequence). The V end lost 1 base, the J end lost 2 bases, and 12 bases lay between the germline ends. The CDR3 is 16 residues long. The CDR3 is CASSLEVGSGNQPQHF. CDR3 sequence (DNA): TGTGCCAGCAGCTTAGAAGTCGGGTCGGGCAATCAGCCCCAGCATTTT.

The chain links TRBV9 to TRBJ2-1; weak D call: TRBD2 (5 bases). The length of the CDR3 is 16 residues. CDR1 and CDR2 from the germline V gene are SGDLS and YYNGEE. Trimming stripped 0 bases from V and 4 bases from J, with 14 bases between. The CDR3 DNA sequence: TGTGCCAGCAGCGTAGGTGAGGGAGCTGAGTACAATGAGCAGTTCTTC. It encodes CASSVGEGAEYNEQFF.

V is TRBV9 and J is TRBJ2-7; maybe TRBD2 (5 bases). CDR1 is SGDLS and CDR2 is YYNGEE in the germline V gene. There are 15 residues in the CDR3. Trimming left V 0 bases short and J 5 bases short, with 15 bases between. This CDR3 reads CASSVDLRRGDEQYF. The DNA for the CDR3 is TGTGCCAGCAGCGTAGATTTAAGACGGGGTGACGAGCAGTACTTC.

The chain links TRBV5-1 to TRBJ2-1; 11 bases match TRBD2. The CDR3 length is 15 residues. The germline V gene encodes CDR1 SGHRS and CDR2 YFSETQ. J lost 7 bases, V lost 0 bases, and 3 bases had no gene match. The CDR3 DNA reads TGCGCCAGCAGCTTGGTACTAGCGGGGGAGAATGAGCAGTTCTTC. This encodes CASSLVLAGENEQFF.

CDR3 protein: CASSQPERGYSPLHF. The CDR3 region has the DNA TGTGCCAGCAGCCAACCAGAAAGGGGGTATTCACCCCTCCACTTT. This chain uses TRBV14 with TRBJ1-6, with D perhaps TRBD1 (6 bases). Germline values: CDR1 SGHDN, CDR2 FVKESK. V dropped 2 bases and J dropped 8 bases, with 13 bases sitting between them. The CDR3 has 15 amino acids.